This TCR beta chain was identified during a study of T cell repertoires in cytomegalovirus infection. For the study at large: Recently identified HLA-C-restricted CMV epitopes and well-studied HLA-B-restricted CMV epitopes were used by the study. Public signatures in TCR beta pointed to CMV infection and matching HLA type. General study points: Accumulated public TCR beta family frequency recognized individuals carrying CMV together with the relevant HLA. HLA-C-restricted CMV-specific TCR beta clonotypes were dominant in the ex vivo response.

Germline lookup yields CDR1 MNHEY and CDR2 SVGAGI. The CDR3 is 15 residues long. V was pared by 0 bases and J by 2 bases, with 10 bases between. To note about this clonotype: Its antigen remains unidentified.

MiXCR was run by TCRdb on the reads, yielding one entry per CDR3 protein. The sample records tens of thousands of distinct CDR3 sequences, roughly 20% being singletons. The sequence derives from a human donor in good health (CMV status not recorded). Some clones in this sample may be carry-over from other donors' samples. The gene calls are TRBV6-5 and TRBJ2-5, with D tentatively TRBD2 (6 bases). The starting material was CD8+ T cells from cultured PBMCs, obtained from culture after CMV antigen stimulation. This chain's CDR3 is CASSYSISGQETQYF. CDR3 nucleotide sequence: TGTGCCAGCAGTTACTCGATCAGCGGGCAAGAGACCCAGTACTTC.